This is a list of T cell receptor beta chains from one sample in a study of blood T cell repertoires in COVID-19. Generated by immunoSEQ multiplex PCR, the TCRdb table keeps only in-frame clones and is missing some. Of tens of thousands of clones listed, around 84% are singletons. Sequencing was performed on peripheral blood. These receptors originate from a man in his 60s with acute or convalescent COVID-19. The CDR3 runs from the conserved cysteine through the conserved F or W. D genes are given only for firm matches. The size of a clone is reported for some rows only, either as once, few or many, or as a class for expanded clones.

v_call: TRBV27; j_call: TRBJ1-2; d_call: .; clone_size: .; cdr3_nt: TGTGCCAGCAGTTTAAACGGGAACTATGGCTACACCTTC; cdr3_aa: CASSLNGNYGYTF
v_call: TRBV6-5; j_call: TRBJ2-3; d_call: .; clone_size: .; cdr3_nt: TGTGCCAGCAGTTACTCCCAGGGGCTAAGACCAGATACGCAGTATTTT; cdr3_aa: CASSYSQGLRPDTQYF
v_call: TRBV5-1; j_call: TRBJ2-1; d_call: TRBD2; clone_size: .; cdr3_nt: TGCGCCAGCAGCTTATCGGAGCGGGGAACCTCCTACAATGAGCAGTTCTTC; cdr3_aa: CASSLSERGTSYNEQFF
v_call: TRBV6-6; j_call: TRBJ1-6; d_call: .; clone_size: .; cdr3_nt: TGTGCCAGCACCCCGACCGGGGTTTCACCCCTCCACTTT; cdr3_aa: CASTPTGVSPLHF
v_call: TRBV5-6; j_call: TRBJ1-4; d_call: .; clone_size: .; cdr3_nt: TGTGCCAGCAGGGCGGGGAGTTTTGAAAAACTGTTTTTT; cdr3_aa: CASRAGSFEKLFF
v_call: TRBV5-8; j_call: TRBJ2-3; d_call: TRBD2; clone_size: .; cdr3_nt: TGTGCCAGCAGCTTGGTCGTCGGCGGGGGAATGACAGATACGCAGTATTTT; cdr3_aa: CASSLVVGGGMTDTQYF
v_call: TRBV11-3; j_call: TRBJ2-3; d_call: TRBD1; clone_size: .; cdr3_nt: TGTGCCAGCAGCCCGCAGGGGGCGGGAGATACGCAGTATTTT; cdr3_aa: CASSPQGAGDTQYF
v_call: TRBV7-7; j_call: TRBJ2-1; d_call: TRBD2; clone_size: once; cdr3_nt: TGTGCTAGCAGCCCCGAACGGGGGGGCTTGAATGAGCAGTTCTTC; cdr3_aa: CASSPERGGLNEQFF
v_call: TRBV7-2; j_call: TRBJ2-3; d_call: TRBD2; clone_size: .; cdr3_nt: TGTGCCAGCAGCTCTACTAGCGGGGGGACTAGCACAGATACGCAGTATTTT; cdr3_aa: CASSSTSGGTSTDTQYF
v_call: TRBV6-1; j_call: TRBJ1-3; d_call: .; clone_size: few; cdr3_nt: TGTGCCAGCAGTGATCGTTTAGTCCACTCTGGAAACACCATATATTTT; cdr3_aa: CASSDRLVHSGNTIYF
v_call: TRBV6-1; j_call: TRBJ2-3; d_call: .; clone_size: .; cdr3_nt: TGTGCCAGCAGTGAAAGGGGGTTGCGCACAGATACGCAGTATTTT; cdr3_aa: CASSERGLRTDTQYF
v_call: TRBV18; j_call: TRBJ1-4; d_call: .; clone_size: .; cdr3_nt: TGTGCCAGCTCACCACTATCAGGGGATGAAAAACTGTTTTTT; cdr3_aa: CASSPLSGDEKLFF
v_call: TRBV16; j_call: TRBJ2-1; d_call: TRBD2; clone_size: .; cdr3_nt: TGTGCCAGCAGCCAATCCGTGGGGGGGAACAATGAGCAGTTCTTC; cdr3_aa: CASSQSVGGNNEQFF
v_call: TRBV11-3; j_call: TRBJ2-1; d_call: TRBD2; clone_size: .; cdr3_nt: TGTGCCAGCAGCTTAAGTAGCGGGGCGAACTCCTACAATGAGCAGTTCTTC; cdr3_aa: CASSLSSGANSYNEQFF
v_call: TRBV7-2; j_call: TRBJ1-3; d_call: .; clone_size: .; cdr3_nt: TGTGCCAGCAGCTTAGCTACAGGGCTATCTGGAAACACCATATATTTT; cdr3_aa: CASSLATGLSGNTIYF
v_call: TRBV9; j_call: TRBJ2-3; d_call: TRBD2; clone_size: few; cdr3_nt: TGTGCCAGCAGCTCTAGCGGGGGGGCGGTAGATACGCAGTATTTT; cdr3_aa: CASSSSGGAVDTQYF
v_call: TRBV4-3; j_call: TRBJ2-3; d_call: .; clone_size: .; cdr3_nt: TGCGCCAGCAGCTCCACGCCTGATCCACAGGGTTTTGAAGATACGCAGTATTTT; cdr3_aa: CASSSTPDPQGFEDTQYF
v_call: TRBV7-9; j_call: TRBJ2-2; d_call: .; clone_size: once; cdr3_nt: TGTGCCAGCAGCTTGGGAGGGAACACCGGGGAGCTGTTTTTT; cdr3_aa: CASSLGGNTGELFF
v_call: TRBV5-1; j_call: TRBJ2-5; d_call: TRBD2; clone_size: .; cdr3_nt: TGCGCCAGCAGCCCCCTCGGGAGGGAGACCCAGTACTTC; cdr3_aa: CASSPLGRETQYF
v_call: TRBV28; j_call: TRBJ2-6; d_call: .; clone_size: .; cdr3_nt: TGTGCCAGCAGTTTAGGACACCGGGTCTCTGGGGCCAACGTCCTGACTTTC; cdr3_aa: CASSLGHRVSGANVLTF
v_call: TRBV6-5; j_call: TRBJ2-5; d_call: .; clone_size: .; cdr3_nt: TGTGCCAGCATCCCCCCCGGGGTGAAGACCCAGTACTTC; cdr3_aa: CASIPPGVKTQYF
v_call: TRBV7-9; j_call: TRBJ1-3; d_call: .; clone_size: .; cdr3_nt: TGTGCCAGCAGCACGGACGGGAGCTCTGGAAACACCATATATTTT; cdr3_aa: CASSTDGSSGNTIYF
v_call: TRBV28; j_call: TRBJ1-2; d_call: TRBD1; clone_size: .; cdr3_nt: TGTGCCAGCAGGCGAACAGGGGGAGGCTACACCTTC; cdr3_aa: CASRRTGGGYTF
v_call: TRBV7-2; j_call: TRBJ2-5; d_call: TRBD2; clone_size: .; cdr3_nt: TGTGCCAGCAGCAGGCTAGCGGGGGGGTCCAAGACCCAGTACTTC; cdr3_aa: CASSRLAGGSKTQYF
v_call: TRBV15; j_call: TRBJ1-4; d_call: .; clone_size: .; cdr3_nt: TGTGCCACCCACGGGGAGGCAACCCCGAGGGAAAAACTGTTTTTT; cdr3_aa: CATHGEATPREKLFF
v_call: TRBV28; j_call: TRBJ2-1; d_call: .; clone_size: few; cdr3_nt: TGTGCCAGCAGTTTCTCGCTCGGGATCGAGCAGTTCTTC; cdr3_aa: CASSFSLGIEQFF
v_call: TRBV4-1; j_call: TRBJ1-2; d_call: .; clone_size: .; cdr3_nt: TGCGCCAGCAGCCAAGAGGGGGCATGGGGCTACACCTTC; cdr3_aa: CASSQEGAWGYTF
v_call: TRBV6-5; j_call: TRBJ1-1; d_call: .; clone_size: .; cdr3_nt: TGTGCCAGCAGTTACCCCAAACCCGGAGGGAACACTGAAGCTTTCTTT; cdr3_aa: CASSYPKPGGNTEAFF
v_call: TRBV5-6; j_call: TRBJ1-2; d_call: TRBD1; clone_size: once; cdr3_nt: TGTGCCAGCAGCCGGGACAGGCAGGGGAACTATGGCTACACCTTC; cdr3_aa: CASSRDRQGNYGYTF
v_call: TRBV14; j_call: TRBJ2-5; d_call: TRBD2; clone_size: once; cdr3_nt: TGTGCCAGCAGCCAAGGTTTCCCGGGACTAGCGAGCGAGACCCAGTACTTC; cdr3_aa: CASSQGFPGLASETQYF
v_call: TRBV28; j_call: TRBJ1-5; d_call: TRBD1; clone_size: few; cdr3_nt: TGTGCCAGCAGACCCACAGGGGGCCGGTACCAGCCCCAGCATTTT; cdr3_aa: CASRPTGGRYQPQHF
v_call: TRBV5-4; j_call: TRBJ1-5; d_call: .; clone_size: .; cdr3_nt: TGTGCCAGCAGCCGGGGGGGTGGCGGCGGAGACAATCAGCCCCAGCATTTT; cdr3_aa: CASSRGGGGGDNQPQHF
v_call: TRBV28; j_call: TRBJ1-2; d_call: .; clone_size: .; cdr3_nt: TGTGCCAGCGAGGAGACTAGGTCGGGAGAAGGCTACACCTTC; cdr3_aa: CASEETRSGEGYTF